Listed here is a single T cell receptor (beta chain). Its cognate antigen is unknown. A junction end diverges from the germline sequence, so it may reflect a read error. The data belong to a study of blood T cells in healthy people across ages. Study findings and constraints: Older age coincided with a roughly linear decline in TCR beta diversity per million T cells. CMV infection status of these donors was not known.

Through a sample-barcoded 5' primer and a J-beta primer mix, a second PCR was run for roughly 7 to 11 cycles. A 12-random-nucleotide template-switch adaptor tagged each cDNA molecule. Per sample, CDR3-containing paired-end reads numbered at least 3 million. TCRdb re-derived calls from the 5' RACE reads in MiXCR, one entry per CDR3 protein. The sample consists of 1,300,000 or so distinct CDR3 sequences, roughly 60% of them appearing once. The germline gives CDR1 MNHEY, CDR2 SVGAGI. The CDR3 runs to 16 residues. This receptor was identified in a man between 18 and 35 years old in good health. The rearrangement links TRBV6-5 to TRBJ2-7; possible D gene TRBD1, 6 bases. Sample: blood. The CDR3 nucleotides read TGTGCCAGCAGTATACTCACAGGGTCTGGATCCTACAAGCAGTACTTC. This codes for CASSILTGSGSYKQYF.